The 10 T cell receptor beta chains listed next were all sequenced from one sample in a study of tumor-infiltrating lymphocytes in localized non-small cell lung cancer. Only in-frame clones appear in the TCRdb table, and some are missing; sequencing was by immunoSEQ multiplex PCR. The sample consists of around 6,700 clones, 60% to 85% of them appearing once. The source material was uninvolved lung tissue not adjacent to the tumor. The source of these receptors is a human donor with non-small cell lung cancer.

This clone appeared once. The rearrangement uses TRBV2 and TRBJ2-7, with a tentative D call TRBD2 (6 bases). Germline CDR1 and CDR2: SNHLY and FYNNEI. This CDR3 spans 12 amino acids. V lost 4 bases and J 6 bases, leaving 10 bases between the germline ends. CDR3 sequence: CASSGRGIEQYF. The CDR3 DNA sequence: TGTGCCAGCAGTGGACGGGGGATCGAGCAGTACTTC. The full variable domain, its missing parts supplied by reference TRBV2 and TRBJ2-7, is EPEVTQTPSHQVTQMGQEVILRCVPISNHLYFYWYRQILGQKVEFLVSFYNNEISEKSEIFDDQFSVERPDGSNFTLKIRSTKLEDSAMYFCASSGRGIEQYFGPGTRLTVT.

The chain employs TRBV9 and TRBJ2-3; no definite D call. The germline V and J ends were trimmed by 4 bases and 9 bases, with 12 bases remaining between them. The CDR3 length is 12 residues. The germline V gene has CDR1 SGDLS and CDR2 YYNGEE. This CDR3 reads CASSPNSQTQYF. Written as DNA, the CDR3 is TGTGCCAGCAGCCCCAACTCCCAGACGCAGTATTTT.

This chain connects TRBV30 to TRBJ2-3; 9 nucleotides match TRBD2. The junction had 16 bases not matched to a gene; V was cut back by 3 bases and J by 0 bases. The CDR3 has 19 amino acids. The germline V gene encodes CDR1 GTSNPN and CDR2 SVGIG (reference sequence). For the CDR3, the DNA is TGTGCCTGGAGGTCCGCTAGCGGGATAGCCGCTTTTAGCACAGATACGCAGTATTTT. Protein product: CAWRSASGIAAFSTDTQYF.

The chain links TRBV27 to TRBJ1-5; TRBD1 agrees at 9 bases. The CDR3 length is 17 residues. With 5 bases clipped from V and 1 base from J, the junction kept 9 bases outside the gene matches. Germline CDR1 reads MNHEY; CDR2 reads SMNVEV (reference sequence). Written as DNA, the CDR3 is TGTGCCAGCAGTGCTTACAGGGGGCGCACGAGCAATCAGCCCCAGCATTTT. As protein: CASSAYRGRTSNQPQHF.

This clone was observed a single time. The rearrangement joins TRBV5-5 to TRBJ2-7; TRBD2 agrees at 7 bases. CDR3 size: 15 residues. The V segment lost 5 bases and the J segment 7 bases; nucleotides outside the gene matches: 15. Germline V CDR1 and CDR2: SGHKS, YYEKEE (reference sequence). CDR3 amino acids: CASRVAMAGDGEQYF. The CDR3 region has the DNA TGTGCCAGCAGGGTTGCAATGGCGGGAGACGGTGAGCAGTACTTC.

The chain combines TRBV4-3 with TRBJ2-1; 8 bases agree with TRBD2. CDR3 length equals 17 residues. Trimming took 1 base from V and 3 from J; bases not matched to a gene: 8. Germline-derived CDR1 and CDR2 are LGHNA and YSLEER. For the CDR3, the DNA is TGCGCCAGCAGCCAAGCCACCCGGGGGGGCTTCTACAATGAGCAGTTCTTC. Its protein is CASSQATRGGFYNEQFF.

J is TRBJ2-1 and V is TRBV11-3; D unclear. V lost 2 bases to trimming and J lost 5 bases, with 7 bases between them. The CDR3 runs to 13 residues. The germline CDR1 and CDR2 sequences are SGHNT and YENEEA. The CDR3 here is CASSLTTDNEQFF. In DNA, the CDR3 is TGTGCCAGCAGCTTAACGACGGACAATGAGCAGTTCTTC.

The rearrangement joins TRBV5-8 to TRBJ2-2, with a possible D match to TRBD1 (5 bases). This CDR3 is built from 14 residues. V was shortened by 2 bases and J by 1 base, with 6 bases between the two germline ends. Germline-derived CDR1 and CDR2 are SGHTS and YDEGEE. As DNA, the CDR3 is TGTGCCAGCAGCTTTGACAGGAACACCGGGGAGCTGTTTTTT. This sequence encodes CASSFDRNTGELFF.

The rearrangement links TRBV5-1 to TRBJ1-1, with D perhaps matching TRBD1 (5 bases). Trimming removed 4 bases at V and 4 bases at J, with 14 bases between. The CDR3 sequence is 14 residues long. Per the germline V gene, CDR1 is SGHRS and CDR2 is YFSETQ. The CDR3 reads CASSRSREITEAFF. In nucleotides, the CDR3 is TGCGCCAGCAGCAGAAGCAGGGAGATCACTGAAGCTTTCTTT.

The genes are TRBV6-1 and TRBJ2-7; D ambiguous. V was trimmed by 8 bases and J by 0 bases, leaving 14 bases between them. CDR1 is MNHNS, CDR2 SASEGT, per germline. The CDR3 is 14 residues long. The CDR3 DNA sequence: TGTGCCAGCCACCGTCACCAGAGCTCCTACGAGCAGTACTTC. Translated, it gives CASHRHQSSYEQYF.